The 24 T cell receptor beta chains below all came from one sample that was sequenced in a study of blood T cell repertoires in COVID-19. Method: immunoSEQ multiplex PCR; TCRdb's copy keeps in-frame clones and lacks some. The data show about 250,000 clones, 65% to 90% seen once. The sample comprised PBMCs or T cells enriched from blood (not recorded which). The receptors were sampled from a woman in her forties or fifties with acute COVID-19.

The J gene is TRBJ2-5, the V gene TRBV25-1; TRBD1 matches at 7 bases. The length of the CDR3 is 14 residues. Losses at the gene ends were 2 bases for V and 5 bases for J; bases not matched to a gene: 5. In germline, CDR1 is MGHDK, CDR2 SYGVNS. This chain's CDR3 is CASSEQGVGETQYF. The CDR3 bases are TGTGCCAGCAGTGAACAGGGGGTAGGGGAGACCCAGTACTTC.

This clone was counted between two and nine times. The chain links TRBV19 to TRBJ2-7; D unresolved. The CDR3 has 15 residues. From germline, CDR1 is LNHDA and CDR2 SQIVND (reference sequence). V lost 0 bases and J lost 3, with 12 bases in between. The CDR3 loop reads CASSIEAPNFYEQYF. The CDR3 DNA reads as TGTGCCAGTAGTATAGAGGCACCAAATTTCTACGAGCAGTACTTC.

The V gene is TRBV24-1, the J gene TRBJ2-3, with D maybe TRBD2 (6 bases). V dropped 5 bases and J dropped 4 bases, with 15 bases sitting between them. This CDR3 comprises 15 residues. Germline CDR1 reads KGHDR; CDR2 reads SFDVKD. CDR3: CATSAGLATADTQYF. CDR3 coding DNA: TGTGCCACCAGTGCCGGGCTAGCGACGGCAGATACGCAGTATTTT.

CDR3 in amino acids: CASTPTRAVGRDTQYF. The CDR3 DNA reads as TGTGCCAGCACCCCAACGAGGGCAGTGGGGAGAGATACGCAGTATTTT. The chain joins TRBV6-2 or TRBV6-3 to TRBJ2-3; tentative D call: TRBD2 (5 bases). Trimming took off 7 bases at V and 5 bases at J, with 22 bases between the two ends. Germline CDR1 and CDR2: MNHEY and SVGEGT. The length of the CDR3 is 16 residues.

The rearrangement uses TRBV4-3 and TRBJ1-2, with D possibly TRBD1 on 6 matching bases. CDR1 and CDR2 (germline): LGHNA, YSLEER. V lost 1 base to trimming and J lost 7 bases, with 16 bases between them. CDR3 size: 15 residues. CDR3 protein: CASSQGADRRSGYTF. In DNA form, the CDR3 reads TGCGCCAGCAGCCAAGGGGCAGACAGGCGGAGTGGCTACACCTTC.

V gene TRBV7-7 combines with J gene TRBJ2-1; 8 nucleotides line up with TRBD1. J was trimmed by 8 bases and V by 1 base; bases with no gene match: 7. Germline V gene data show CDR1 as SSHAT and CDR2 as FNYEAQ (reference sequence). The CDR3 runs 15 residues. CDR3: CASSLDGQGAHEQFF. DNA for the CDR3: TGTGCCAGCAGCTTAGACGGGCAGGGGGCGCATGAGCAGTTCTTC.

The rearrangement uses TRBV6-5 and TRBJ1-5; D is unclear. This CDR3 contains 15 residues. Trimming pared 0 bases from V and 3 bases from J, leaving 9 bases between. CDR1 MNHEY and CDR2 SVGAGI come from the germline V gene. CDR3 sequence reads: CASSYSRHLNQPQHF. The CDR3 bases are TGTGCCAGCAGTTACTCTCGACACCTCAATCAGCCCCAGCATTTT.

The V call is TRBV30, the J call TRBJ2-3, with 8 bases lining up with TRBD1. V lost 4 bases, J lost 3 bases, and 12 bases stayed unmatched. Germline CDR1 is GTSNPN and CDR2 is SVGIG (reference sequence). The CDR3 is 16 residues long. The CDR3 loop is CAWTLGQGRWTDTQYF. The CDR3 coding sequence is TGTGCCTGGACCTTAGGACAGGGACGGTGGACAGATACGCAGTATTTT.

The chain recombines TRBV5-8 with TRBJ1-6; D remains unclear. The germline V gene has CDR1 SGHTS and CDR2 YDEGEE. The CDR3 is 16 amino acids. V was pared by 4 bases and J by 0 bases, with 11 bases between. The CDR3 protein is CASSSILSSYNSPLHF. In DNA form, the CDR3 reads TGTGCCAGCAGCAGTATCCTGAGCTCCTATAATTCACCCCTCCACTTT. The full variable domain, its missing parts supplied by reference TRBV5-8 and TRBJ1-6, is EAGVTQSPTHLIKTRGQQATLRCSPISGHTSVYWYQQALGLGLQFLLWYDEGEERNRGNFPPRFSGRQFPNYSSELNVNALELEDSALYLCASSSILSSYNSPLHFGNGTRLTVT.

The chain recombines TRBV5-1 with TRBJ2-5; 13 nucleotides agree with TRBD2. Losses at the gene ends were 6 bases for V and 3 bases for J; bases not matched to a gene: 8. The length of the CDR3 is 16 residues. Germline V gives CDR1 SGHRS, CDR2 YFSETQ. The CDR3 DNA is TGCGCCAGCATTCCGAGGGGGACTAGCGGGGAAGAGACCCAGTACTTC. Encoded protein: CASIPRGTSGEETQYF.

V and J are TRBV27 and TRBJ1-5, with 9 bases lining up with TRBD1. J lost 7 bases, V lost 4 bases, and 8 bases had no gene match. Germline CDR1 reads MNHEY; CDR2 reads SMNVEV (reference sequence). The CDR3 consists of 15 residues. The CDR3 region is CASSSGTGSWQPQHF. In DNA form, the CDR3 reads TGTGCCAGCAGTTCCGGGACAGGGTCCTGGCAGCCCCAGCATTTT.

This chain joins TRBV7-8 and TRBJ1-1; the D is unclear. The CDR3 extends over 14 amino acids. Germline V gene sequence: CDR1 SGHVS, CDR2 FQNEAQ. Trimming stripped 1 base from V and 1 base from J, with 7 bases between. The CDR3 sequence: CASSLGHQNTEAFF. CDR3 nucleotides: TGTGCCAGCAGCTTAGGGCACCAGAACACTGAAGCTTTCTTT.

The chain employs TRBV6-6 and TRBJ1-2; 7 positions match TRBD1. Germline V lookup: CDR1 MNHNY, CDR2 SVGAGI (reference sequence). V trimming: 4 bases; J trimming: 6 bases; junction bases outside the gene matches: 2. The CDR3 consists of 12 residues. CDR3 sequence: CASSSGTDGYTF. DNA for the CDR3: TGTGCCAGCAGTTCCGGGACAGATGGCTACACCTTC.

This chain joins TRBV5-4 and TRBJ1-6; D is perhaps TRBD1 (6 bases). V was trimmed by 0 bases and J by 5 bases, leaving 9 bases between them. This CDR3 region has 15 residues. CDR1 and CDR2 (germline): SGHNT, YYREEE (reference sequence). DNA for the CDR3: TGTGCCAGCAGCTTGGCGGACAGCCATAATTCACCCCTCCACTTT. Translation gives CASSLADSHNSPLHF.

The CDR3 DNA sequence: TGTGCCAGCAGACCCAACAGGGGTGGGGGCACTGAAGCTTTCTTT. Translated, it gives CASRPNRGGGTEAFF. The V call is TRBV2, the J call TRBJ1-1, with 7 bases matching TRBD1. Germline V CDR1 and CDR2: SNHLY, FYNNEI. V was pared by 6 bases and J by 4 bases, with 11 bases of the junction left unmatched. The length of the CDR3 is 15 residues.

This chain joins TRBV30 and TRBJ1-2, with 9 positions matching TRBD1. Trimming cost V 2 bases and J 4 bases; bases outside gene matches: 5. This CDR3 is 14 amino acids long. Per germline, CDR1 GTSNPN and CDR2 SVGIG (reference sequence). CDR3 residues: CAWSPQTGGYGYTF. CDR3 DNA sequence: TGTGCCTGGAGTCCCCAGACAGGGGGCTATGGCTACACCTTC.

This chain joins TRBV9 and TRBJ1-2, with D possibly TRBD1 on 5 matching bases. V lost 0 bases to trimming and J lost 8 bases, with 14 bases between them. The CDR3 extends over 14 amino acids. The germline gives CDR1 SGDLS, CDR2 YYNGEE. In DNA form, the CDR3 reads TGTGCCAGCAGCGTAGCGACAGCGGGGGGAGGCTACACCTTC. Translating gives CASSVATAGGGYTF.

Here the CDR3 DNA reads TGTGCCAGCAGTGAAGTGCGCGGGGGGGCGAATGAGCAGTTCTTC. Its protein is CASSEVRGGANEQFF. This chain links TRBV2 with TRBJ2-1, with 9 bases lining up with TRBD2. The germline V gene has CDR1 SNHLY and CDR2 FYNNEI. V was clipped by 1 base and J by 7 bases; unmatched bases: 5. This CDR3 region has 15 residues.

This chain joins TRBV2 and TRBJ1-2; weak D call: TRBD1 (6 bases). Germline V lookup: CDR1 SNHLY, CDR2 FYNNEI. Trimming cost V 9 bases and J 7 bases, with 24 bases left between them. There are 15 residues in the CDR3. CDR3 bases: TGTGCCAGAGACCACAGGGCGCGCAATAAAAGTGGCTACACCTTC. This sequence encodes CARDHRARNKSGYTF.

The V call is TRBV10-2, the J call TRBJ1-1; D is ambiguous. V was trimmed by 7 bases and J by 6 bases, leaving 15 bases between them. Germline CDR1 is WSHSY and CDR2 is SAAADI. This CDR3 comprises 13 residues. CDR3 amino acids: CASTLGGKAEAFF. CDR3 DNA: TGCGCCAGCACTCTAGGAGGGAAGGCTGAAGCTTTCTTT.

This clone was found a few times. This rearrangement joins TRBV3-1 (or the pseudogene TRBV3-2) to TRBJ2-5; 14 positions match TRBD2. The CDR3 extends over 18 amino acids. After removal of 4 bases from V and 5 bases from J, the junction contained 12 bases not matched to a gene. In germline, CDR1 is LGHDT, CDR2 YNNKEL (reference sequence). The CDR3: CASSPTRLAGGLGETQYF. For the CDR3, the DNA is TGTGCCAGCAGCCCAACCCGACTAGCGGGGGGGCTGGGGGAGACCCAGTACTTC.

The gene calls are TRBV4-3 and TRBJ1-1; a possible D gene is TRBD1 (6 bases). The CDR3 has 15 residues. Germline values: CDR1 LGHNA, CDR2 YSLEER. V was trimmed by 4 bases and J by 8 bases, leaving 20 bases between them. CDR3 sequence (DNA): TGCGCCAGCAGCCCGCAGCACAGGGAAGGTTCCGAAGCTTTCTTT. This gives the protein CASSPQHREGSEAFF.

The V and J genes are TRBV30 and TRBJ2-7, with a possible D match to TRBD1 (5 bases). CDR3 size: 14 residues. Trimming took off 0 bases at V and 8 bases at J, with 17 bases between the two ends. CDR1 and CDR2 (germline): GTSNPN, SVGIG (reference sequence). Here the CDR3 reads CAWSVDNSPTQQYF. The CDR3 DNA reads TGTGCCTGGAGTGTGGACAACTCCCCTACCCAGCAGTACTTC.

This clone has only one observation. The gene calls are TRBV7-9 and TRBJ2-1, with TRBD2 as a possible D gene (6 bases). The CDR3 extends over 15 amino acids. The germline V gene has CDR1 SEHNR and CDR2 FQNEAQ (reference sequence). V dropped 4 bases and J dropped 0 bases, with 10 bases sitting between them. In DNA form, the CDR3 reads TGTGCCAGCAGCTCCGACGGGAGCTCCTACAATGAGCAGTTCTTC. Its protein is CASSSDGSSYNEQFF.